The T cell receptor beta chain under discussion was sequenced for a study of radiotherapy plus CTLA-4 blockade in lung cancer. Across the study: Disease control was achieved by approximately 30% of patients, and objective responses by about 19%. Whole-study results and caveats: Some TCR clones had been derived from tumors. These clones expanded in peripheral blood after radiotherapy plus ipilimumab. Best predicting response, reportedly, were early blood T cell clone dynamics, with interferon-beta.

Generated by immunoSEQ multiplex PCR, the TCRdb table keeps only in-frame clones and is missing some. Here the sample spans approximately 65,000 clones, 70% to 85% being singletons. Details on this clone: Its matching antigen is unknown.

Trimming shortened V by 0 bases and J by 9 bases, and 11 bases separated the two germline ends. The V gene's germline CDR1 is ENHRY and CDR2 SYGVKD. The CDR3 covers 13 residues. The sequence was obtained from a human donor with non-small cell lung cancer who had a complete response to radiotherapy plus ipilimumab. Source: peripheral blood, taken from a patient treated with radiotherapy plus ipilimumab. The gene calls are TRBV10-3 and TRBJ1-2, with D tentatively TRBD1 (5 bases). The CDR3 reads CAISESRSDSYTF. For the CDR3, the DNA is TGTGCCATCAGTGAGTCGAGGTCGGACAGCTACACCTTC.